This TCR beta chain was identified during a study of blood T cell repertoires in COVID-19. Overall study context: Some COVID-19 samples were acute and others convalescent; all came from the United States, Italy and Spain. PBMCs, B-cell-depleted T cells, or T cells were the source of the cDNA or gDNA that made up the material.

Original methodology: Quantification of nucleated cells was approximated via reference gene primer amplification. TCRdb's copy holds only in-frame clones and misses some; the assay was immunoSEQ multiplex PCR. V and J calls and clone size are as listed in that table; D and trimming were resolved from the DNA. This sample has 250,000 to 350,000 clones, with 70% to 90% found just once. This CDR3 has 14 amino acids. Germline V gives CDR1 MDHEN, CDR2 SYDVKM. The V and J ends lost 5 bases and 1 base, in that order; junction bases with no gene match: 4. The source material was peripheral blood. The chain employs TRBV28 and TRBJ1-1; 7 bases align to TRBD1. This TCR was recovered from a woman aged 60 to 75 with acute or convalescent COVID-19. The CDR3 loop reads CASSAGTANTEAFF. The CDR3 DNA follows: TGTGCCAGCAGTGCCGGGACAGCGAACACTGAAGCTTTCTTT. Supplemented by reference TRBV28 and TRBJ1-1, the full variable domain reads DVKVTQSSRYLVKRTGEKVFLECVQDMDHENMFWYRQDPGLGLRLIYFSYDVKMKEKGDIPEGYSVSREKKERFSLILESASTNQTSMYLCASSAGTANTEAFFGQGTRLTVV.